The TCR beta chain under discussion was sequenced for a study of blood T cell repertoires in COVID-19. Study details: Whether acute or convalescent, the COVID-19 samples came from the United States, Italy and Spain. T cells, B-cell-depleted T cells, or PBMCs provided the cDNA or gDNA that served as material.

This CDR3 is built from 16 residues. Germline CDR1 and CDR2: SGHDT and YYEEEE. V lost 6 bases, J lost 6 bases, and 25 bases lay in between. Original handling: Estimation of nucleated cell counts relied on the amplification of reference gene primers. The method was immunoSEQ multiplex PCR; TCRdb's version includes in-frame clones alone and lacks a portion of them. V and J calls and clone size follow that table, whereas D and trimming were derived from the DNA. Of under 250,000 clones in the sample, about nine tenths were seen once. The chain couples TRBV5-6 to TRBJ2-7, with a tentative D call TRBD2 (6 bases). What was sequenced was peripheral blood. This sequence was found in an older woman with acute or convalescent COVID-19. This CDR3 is CASIPWGSSDTTEQYF. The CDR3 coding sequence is TGTGCCAGCATCCCCTGGGGATCTAGCGACACCACCGAGCAGTACTTC.